The 27 T cell receptor beta chains presented below share a single source sample, sequenced in a study of T cell repertoires in cytomegalovirus infection (dated by TCRdb to about 2019). The treatment or condition label for this specimen denotes: in vitro stimulation with specific CMV peptide epitopes to enrich CMV-specific T cells. The sample was run on an Illumina HiSeq 1500. The raw public reads went through TCRdb reprocessing: fastp at Q25, MiXCR clone calling, in-frame beta chains kept. Records with the same CDR3 protein are collapsed into one entry carrying the most frequent genes and DNA. The sample includes 640,000 or so distinct CDR3 sequences, with roughly 36% observed a single time. Of the sample, approximately 18% is held by the ten largest clones. Their specific antigens are unknown. Sequences were derived from cultured PBMCs, sampled from culture after CMV antigen stimulation. The receptors were sampled from a human donor in good health (CMV status not recorded). Some clones in this sample may be carry-over from other donors' samples.

The rearrangement links TRBV7-2 to TRBJ1-3; 7 nucleotides align to TRBD1. The V and J ends lost 5 bases and 2 bases, in that order; junction bases with no gene match: 6. CDR1 is SGHTA and CDR2 is FQGNSA in the germline V gene. The CDR3 loop spans 15 amino acids. CDR3 amino acids: CASSHGQVPGNTIYF. CDR3 sequence (DNA): TGTGCCAGCAGCCATGGACAGGTTCCTGGAAACACCATATATTTT.

Many counts were recorded for this clonotype. The gene calls are TRBV6-2 or TRBV6-3 and TRBJ2-7; tentative D call: TRBD2 (5 bases). V dropped 2 bases and J dropped 5 bases, with 22 bases sitting between them. Germline V CDR1 and CDR2: MNHEY, SVGEGT. The CDR3 spans 17 residues. The CDR3 sequence: CASSYPPYRRTSHEQYF. The CDR3 DNA is TGTGCCAGCAGTTACCCTCCCTATCGACGGACTTCCCACGAGCAGTACTTC.

Here the CDR3 DNA reads TGCAGTGCCACCCGTCCTCTTGGGACTAATGAAAAACTGTTTTTT. This translates into CSATRPLGTNEKLFF. The V and J genes are TRBV20-1 and TRBJ1-4; D is unclear. CDR1 and CDR2 from the germline V gene are DFQATT and SNEGSKA (reference sequence). The V gene lost 6 bases and the J gene lost 2 bases, with 16 bases spanning the gap. This CDR3 has 15 residues.

This chain uses TRBV9 with TRBJ2-5, with D unclear. The length of the CDR3 is 14 residues. Germline CDR1 and CDR2: SGDLS and YYNGEE. The V gene lost 0 bases and the J gene lost 2 bases, with 8 bases spanning the gap. The CDR3 reads CASSVGTNQETQYF. CDR3 DNA: TGTGCCAGCAGCGTAGGAACAAATCAAGAGACCCAGTACTTC.

The rearrangement joins TRBV11-1 to TRBJ1-1; 11 nucleotides align to TRBD1. There are 14 residues in the CDR3. With 5 bases clipped from V and 8 bases from J, the junction kept 7 bases outside the gene matches. The V gene's germline CDR1 is SGHAT and CDR2 FQDESV (reference sequence). The CDR3, as DNA: TGTGCCAGCAGCGCCGGGACAGGGGGATCAGAAGCTTTCTTT. This translates into CASSAGTGGSEAFF.

This chain uses TRBV12-3 or TRBV12-4 with TRBJ2-5, with a possible D match to TRBD1 (5 bases). V lost 2 bases, J lost 1 base, and 8 bases lay in between. This CDR3 spans 14 amino acids. The CDR3, as DNA: TGTGCCAGCAGTTTAATGGGGCCCCAAGAGACCCAGTACTTC. Its translation is CASSLMGPQETQYF.

The V gene is TRBV11-2, the J gene TRBJ2-7, with D possibly matching TRBD1 (6 bases). This CDR3 region has 11 residues. Germline assignment: CDR1 SGHAT and CDR2 FQNNGV. V was cut by 1 base and J by 13 bases, with 11 bases left in between. The CDR3: CASSLGAGVYF. In DNA form, the CDR3 reads TGTGCCAGCAGCTTAGGAGCAGGGGTCTACTTC.

The chain combines TRBV20-1 with TRBJ1-1; 9 nucleotides line up with TRBD1. The CDR3 length is 15 residues. Germline V CDR1 and CDR2: DFQATT, SNEGSKA (reference sequence). V dropped 3 bases and J dropped 4; count of bases not matched to a gene: 9. The CDR3 region has the DNA TGCAGTGCTAGGACAGGGGGAACGTATGGCACTGAAGCTTTCTTT. This gives the protein CSARTGGTYGTEAFF.

This chain connects TRBV2 to TRBJ1-5; TRBD1 aligns across 10 bases. This CDR3 has 15 residues. V shed 5 bases and J 7 bases; nucleotides not matched to a gene: 8. Germline values: CDR1 SNHLY, CDR2 FYNNEI. The CDR3 sequence is CASSRQGAPIQPQHF. The CDR3 bases are TGTGCCAGCAGTCGACAGGGGGCCCCCATCCAGCCCCAGCATTTT.

This clonotype appeared many times. The V call is TRBV7-2, the J call TRBJ2-7; TRBD1 agrees at 7 bases. The CDR3 runs 12 residues. Looked up from germline, CDR1 is SGHTA and CDR2 is FQGNSA. J was trimmed by 6 bases and V by 5 bases; bases with no gene match: 4. CDR3 sequence: CASSPQGVEQYF. In DNA, the CDR3 is TGTGCCAGCAGCCCTCAGGGGGTCGAGCAGTACTTC.

J is TRBJ1-4 and V is TRBV7-8; perhaps TRBD1 as D (5 bases). CDR1 is SGHVS and CDR2 is FQNEAQ in the germline V gene. V dropped 4 bases and J dropped 5 bases, with 14 bases sitting between them. The CDR3 is 15 residues long. CDR3 DNA: TGTGCCAGCAGCTCTTCTGGGGCACCAAATGAAAAACTGTTTTTT. Encoded protein: CASSSSGAPNEKLFF. Looking up the rest from reference TRBV7-8 and TRBJ1-4 gives the full variable domain: GAGVSQSPRYKVAKRGQDVALRCDPISGHVSLFWYQQALGQGPEFLTYFQNEAQLDKSGLPSDRFFAERPEGSVSTLKIQRTQQEDSAVYLCASSSSGAPNEKLFFGSGTQLSVL.

J is TRBJ2-3 and V is TRBV18, with D tentatively TRBD2 (5 bases). The CDR3 covers 17 residues. Germline V lookup: CDR1 KGHSH, CDR2 LQKENI. The V end was cut by 0 bases, the J end by 6 bases, with 19 bases between. The CDR3 DNA reads as TGTGCCAGCTCACCACCACTAGGTTTTGGCTCAGCGGATACGCAGTATTTT. Protein sequence: CASSPPLGFGSADTQYF.

This clonotype was recorded a few times. The DNA of the CDR3 is TGCAGTGCTATACCCGGGACAGGGGGCGACACCATATATTTT. Amino acids: CSAIPGTGGDTIYF. The chain links TRBV20-1 to TRBJ1-3, with 12 bases identical to TRBD1. The CDR3 is 14 residues long. J lost 8 bases, V lost 4 bases, and 6 bases had no gene match. Looked up from germline, CDR1 is DFQATT and CDR2 is SNEGSKA (reference sequence).

The sample holds many counts of this clonotype. The rearrangement joins TRBV7-2 to TRBJ2-6; 7 nucleotides align to TRBD1. The J segment lost 0 bases and the V segment lost 5 bases, leaving 7 bases of the junction unmatched. Germline lookup yields CDR1 SGHTA and CDR2 FQGNSA. This CDR3 is built from 17 residues. The CDR3 spells CASSRQGGDSGANVLTF. Here the CDR3 DNA reads TGTGCCAGCAGCCGACAGGGCGGCGACTCTGGGGCCAACGTCCTGACTTTC.

The CDR3 here is CASSLAWGGVPNTEAFF. CDR3 in DNA: TGTGCCAGCAGCTTGGCCTGGGGGGGGGTCCCTAACACTGAAGCTTTCTTT. The chain employs TRBV5-6 and TRBJ1-1, with TRBD1 as a possible D gene (5 bases). This CDR3 spans 17 amino acids. Germline-derived CDR1 and CDR2 are SGHDT and YYEEEE. The V and J ends lost 0 bases and 2 bases respectively, with 17 bases between them. The full variable domain, in which reference TRBV5-6 and TRBJ1-1 provide the parts outside the CDR3, is DAGVTQSPTHLIKTRGQQVTLRCSPKSGHDTVSWYQQALGQGPQFIFQYYEEEERQRGNFPDRFSGHQFPNYSSELNVNALLLGDSALYLCASSLAWGGVPNTEAFFGQGTRLTVV.

This clonotype was seen repeatedly, ten times or more. The genes are TRBV7-8 and TRBJ2-6; no reliable D call. The CDR3 is made up of 18 amino acids. CDR1 and CDR2 (germline): SGHVS, FQNEAQ. V lost 1 base to trimming and J lost 0 bases, with 13 bases between them. CDR3 sequence: CASSLETTQTSGANVLTF. The CDR3 DNA is TGTGCCAGCAGCTTAGAGACAACCCAGACCTCTGGGGCCAACGTCCTGACTTTC. Filled out from reference TRBV7-8 and TRBJ2-6, the complete variable domain reads GAGVSQSPRYKVAKRGQDVALRCDPISGHVSLFWYQQALGQGPEFLTYFQNEAQLDKSGLPSDRFFAERPEGSVSTLKIQRTQQEDSAVYLCASSLETTQTSGANVLTFGAGSRLTVL.

The CDR3 sequence: CASSLDRGYEKLFF. CDR3 bases: TGTGCCAGCAGCCTGGACAGGGGGTATGAAAAACTGTTTTTT. V gene TRBV7-2 combines with J gene TRBJ1-4; TRBD1 agrees at 10 bases. Germline CDR1 and CDR2: SGHTA and FQGNSA. The CDR3 totals 14 residues. The V segment lost 5 bases and the J segment 6 bases; nucleotides outside the gene matches: 3.

The chain is built from TRBV19 and TRBJ2-1, with D unclear. V was pared by 5 bases and J by 0 bases, with 8 bases between. CDR1 and CDR2 from the germline V gene are LNHDA and SQIVND (reference sequence). The CDR3 consists of 14 residues. CDR3 in DNA: TGTGCCAGTAGTGTGCAGAGCTCCTACAATGAGCAGTTCTTC. Amino acids: CASSVQSSYNEQFF.

CDR3 coding DNA: TGTGCCAGCATAGTCGACCAGAGCTCCTACGAGCAGTACTTC. Translation: CASIVDQSSYEQYF. The V gene is TRBV6-1, the J gene TRBJ2-7; unclear D gene. The CDR3 loop spans 14 amino acids. Trimming stripped 7 bases from V and 0 bases from J, with 13 bases between. CDR1 is MNHNS, CDR2 SASEGT, per germline.

This clonotype has a count of ten or more. The chain employs TRBV7-8 and TRBJ2-3; 8 nucleotides match TRBD1. Trimming removed 3 bases from V and 5 bases from J; junction bases left unmatched: 7. The CDR3 covers 15 residues. Germline-derived CDR1 and CDR2 are SGHVS and FQNEAQ. The CDR3 DNA sequence: TGTGCCAGCAGCTTGCCCGGGACAGGAGAAGATACGCAGTATTTT. Its protein product is CASSLPGTGEDTQYF.

The chain joins TRBV7-2 to TRBJ2-7; possible D gene TRBD1, 6 bases. Per germline, CDR1 SGHTA and CDR2 FQGNSA. This CDR3 has 16 amino acids. V was pared by 4 bases and J by 6 bases, with 22 bases between. The CDR3 coding sequence is TGTGCCAGCAGCTCGACAGGAAATACGGGGCCATCCGAGCAGTACTTC. Its protein is CASSSTGNTGPSEQYF.

This rearrangement joins TRBV2 to TRBJ2-1; D uncertain. Trimming pared 4 bases from V and 3 bases from J, leaving 7 bases between. The CDR3 is 13 amino acids. Germline assignment: CDR1 SNHLY and CDR2 FYNNEI. This CDR3 is CASSGLVYNEQFF. DNA of the CDR3: TGTGCCAGCAGTGGGCTAGTCTACAATGAGCAGTTCTTC.

Ten or more counts support this clonotype. The genes are TRBV7-8 and TRBJ2-3; perhaps D is TRBD1 or TRBD2 (6 bases each). Germline loops: CDR1 SGHVS, CDR2 FQNEAQ. V dropped 1 base and J dropped 1 base, with 15 bases sitting between them. The CDR3 covers 17 residues. This CDR3 reads CASSLVEGGGGTDTQYF. CDR3 DNA sequence: TGTGCCAGCAGCTTAGTAGAGGGGGGCGGGGGCACAGATACGCAGTATTTT.

The rearrangement joins TRBV4-1 to TRBJ2-3, with D possibly TRBD2 on 6 matching bases. The CDR3 has 16 amino acids. Germline values: CDR1 MGHRA, CDR2 YSYEKL. Trimming removed 5 bases from V and 6 bases from J, with 21 bases in between. DNA for the CDR3: TGCGCCAGCAGCTCCGGGACTCCAACTAAGGGGGATACGCAGTATTTT. Translated, it gives CASSSGTPTKGDTQYF.

This clonotype was observed a handful of times. The chain combines TRBV4-2 with TRBJ2-2, with TRBD2 matching over 13 bases. The CDR3 is 18 amino acids. After removal of 0 bases from V and 5 bases from J, the junction contained 6 bases not matched to a gene. Germline V gene sequence: CDR1 LGHNA, CDR2 YNFKEQ. CDR3 sequence reads: CASSQDLTGLAGTGELFF. Written as DNA, the CDR3 is TGTGCCAGCAGCCAAGATCTTACGGGACTAGCGGGGACCGGGGAGCTGTTTTTT.

The chain combines TRBV7-2 with TRBJ2-3; tentative D call: TRBD1 (5 bases). CDR3 length equals 16 residues. Trimming removed 5 bases at V and 2 bases at J, with 17 bases between. The V gene's germline CDR1 is SGHTA and CDR2 FQGNSA. The CDR3: CASSRQPNALTDTQYF. CDR3 sequence (DNA): TGTGCCAGCAGCAGACAGCCAAATGCACTCACAGATACGCAGTATTTT.

The chain employs TRBV6-1 and TRBJ2-7; TRBD2 matches at 9 bases. The CDR3 consists of 15 residues. Germline V gene lookup returns CDR1 MNHNS and CDR2 SASEGT. V gave up 6 bases and J gave up 4 bases; unmatched junction bases: 10. CDR3 in amino acids: CASSRGGGAGYEQYF. Here the CDR3 DNA reads TGTGCCAGCAGCCGCGGCGGGGGGGCGGGGTACGAGCAGTACTTC.